This record looks at one T cell receptor beta chain sequence and its context. This CDR3 region has 15 residues. Trimming cost V 2 bases and J 2 bases; bases outside gene matches: 3. The germline V gene encodes CDR1 MNHEY and CDR2 SMNVEV (reference sequence). These data come from a study of blood T cell repertoires in COVID-19. Study background: Sites in the United States, Italy and Spain provided acute and convalescent COVID-19 samples. PBMCs, B-cell-depleted T cells, or T cells provided the cDNA or gDNA that made up the material.

Generated by immunoSEQ multiplex PCR, the TCRdb table keeps only in-frame clones and is missing some. The sample records about 180,000 clones, 80% to 90% being singletons. The V and J genes are TRBV27 and TRBJ2-7; 10 bases align to TRBD1. The sample consisted of peripheral blood. The TCR sequence derives from a human donor with active or convalescent COVID-19. The donor label of this sample is uncertain. The CDR3 region has the DNA TGTGCCAGCAGTTTAAGGGGGACAGGGGCCTACGAGCAGTACTTC. Its translation is CASSLRGTGAYEQYF.